This TCR beta chain was captured by sequencing in a study of cytomegalovirus exposure and HLA in healthy donors. Study-wide results and limits: A later analysis reportedly identified an Asian-associated ancestry cluster as carrying fewer N-insertions than the 666-donor mean.

Remarks on this clone: The target antigen is unknown.

This CDR3 comprises 14 residues. J was trimmed by 6 bases and V by 0 bases; bases with no gene match: 2. CDR1 SGDLS and CDR2 YYNGEE come from the germline V gene. In the PCR, 60 Vbeta and 13 Jbeta primers were used. The method was immunoSEQ multiplex PCR; TCRdb's version includes in-frame clones alone and lacks a portion of them. Altogether fewer than 120,000 clones are present, roughly 78% being singletons, with the ten largest covering 1% to 1.5%. Each donor's status was that of a healthy bone marrow donor. Sampled while nominally healthy, donors likely had unrecorded immune exposures. The V gene is TRBV9, the J gene TRBJ2-2; TRBD2 agrees at 7 bases. Sequencing was done on a sample of PBMCs. This receptor was identified in a woman in her twenties or thirties in good health and CMV-seronegative. Here the CDR3 reads CASSVDGLAGELFF. The CDR3 region has the DNA TGTGCCAGCAGCGTAGACGGACTAGCCGGGGAGCTGTTTTTT. Complete variable domain (other parts from reference TRBV9 and TRBJ2-2): DSGVTQTPKHLITATGQRVTLRCSPRSGDLSVYWYQQSLDQGLQFLIQYYNGEERAKGNILERFSAQQFPDLHSELNLSSLELGDSALYFCASSVDGLAGELFFGEGSRLTVL.